What follows is one T cell receptor (beta chain) and its context. Sequencing used immunoSEQ multiplex PCR; TCRdb keeps in-frame clones, though not all of them. The table includes 140,000 to 150,000 clones, 88% detected once. The CDR3 length is 18 residues. V shed 3 bases and J 1 base; nucleotides not matched to a gene: 13. The sample is drawn from a study of radiation and T cells in renal cell carcinoma. The time point here: baseline pretreatment blood. As to treatment: 15 Gy SBRT to primary tumor, nephrectomy 4 weeks later. The chain couples TRBV5-7 to TRBJ1-3; 7 bases match TRBD1. TRBV5-7 is an ORF, and what it does is uncertain. Sequencing used blood, obtained from a patient whose treatment included radiotherapy and nephrectomy. This clonotype was sampled from a woman between 65 and 79 years old with renal cell carcinoma. The CDR3 DNA reads as TGTGCCAGCAGCTCAGCCCGACAGGGTTCCTTATCTGGAAACACCATATATTTT. It encodes CASSSARQGSLSGNTIYF.